Listed below are T cell receptor beta chains from one sample, sequenced in a study of PD-1 blockade in classical Hodgkin lymphoma. TCRdb's copy holds only in-frame clones and misses some; the assay was immunoSEQ multiplex PCR. The sample comprises fewer than 35,000 clones, approximately 90% of which are singletons, and 3.5% to 4% rests with the top ten. Material: peripheral blood mononuclear cells (PBMCs). The origin of the receptors is a human donor with classical Hodgkin lymphoma. CDR3s include the opening cysteine and the closing phenylalanine or tryptophan. The D gene is left open where the match is weak. The size field is filled for only some rows; it gives once, few, many or a size class.

- TRBJ2-1 - TRBV7-2 CASSLQPYNEQFF TGTGCCAGCAGCTTACAACCCTACAATGAGCAGTTCTTC
TRBD1 TRBJ1-4 - TRBV7-9 CASSLGDRGPREKLFF TGTGCCAGCAGCTTAGGGGACAGGGGGCCGCGTGAAAAACTGTTTTTT
TRBD1 TRBJ1-1 - TRBV28 CASSGLTGAGTEAFF TGTGCCAGCAGTGGGTTAACAGGGGCGGGCACTGAAGCTTTCTTT
- TRBJ2-3 - TRBV7-2 CASSADRNTQYF TGTGCCAGCAGTGCAGACAGAAATACGCAGTATTTT
- TRBJ2-1 - TRBV19 CASSITGQSYNEQFF TGTGCCAGTAGTATAACAGGACAGTCCTACAATGAGCAGTTCTTC
- TRBJ1-1 few TRBV28 CASSLSAGGSTEAFF TGTGCCAGCAGTTTATCCGCCGGAGGTAGCACTGAAGCTTTCTTT
- TRBJ1-6 - TRBV7-9 CASAYNSPLHF TGTGCGTCAGCCTATAATTCACCCCTCCACTTT
TRBD2 TRBJ2-1 - TRBV12-5 CASGPGLAGGNEQFF TGTGCTAGTGGCCCAGGACTAGCGGGAGGGAATGAGCAGTTCTTC
TRBD2 TRBJ2-7 medium-sized TRBV4-2 CASSQDLGTSGYEQYF TGTGCCAGCAGCCAAGATCTCGGGACTAGCGGGTACGAGCAGTACTTC
- TRBJ2-5 - TRBV5-1 CASRTGPLYQETQYF TGCGCCAGCAGAACCGGACCCTTGTACCAAGAGACCCAGTACTTC
- TRBJ2-7 - TRBV7-8 CASSLVEIYEQYF TGTGCCAGCAGCTTAGTTGAGATCTACGAGCAGTACTTC
TRBD1 TRBJ1-4 - TRBV4-3 CASSQDGTGRNEKLFF TGCGCCAGCAGCCAAGATGGGACAGGCCGAAATGAAAAACTGTTTTTT
TRBD2 TRBJ2-1 few TRBV2 CASTRGGRTSGSSGFF TGTGCCAGCACCCGAGGGGGAAGGACTAGCGGGAGTTCGGGGTTCTTC
TRBD1 TRBJ2-5 - TRBV7-2 CASSGDSFQETQYF TGTGCCAGCAGCGGGGACAGCTTCCAAGAGACCCAGTACTTC
- TRBJ1-4 once TRBV6-5 CASSYSLSRVNEKLFF TGTGCCAGCAGTTACTCGCTGTCCAGAGTCAATGAAAAACTGTTTTTT
- TRBJ1-1 - TRBV6-4 CASSDHLNTEAFF TGTGCCAGCAGTGACCACCTGAACACTGAAGCTTTCTTT
- TRBJ2-7 - TRBV27 CASSFRGSEQYF TGTGCCAGCAGTTTTAGGGGTAGCGAGCAGTACTTC
TRBD1 TRBJ2-6 - TRBV19 CASSPQAVGTGGAGANVLTF TGTGCCAGTAGTCCCCAGGCCGTCGGGACAGGGGGCGCTGGGGCCAACGTCCTGACTTTC
TRBD1 TRBJ1-5 few TRBV7-6 CASSLVPPGGISQPQHF TGTGCCAGCAGCTTAGTGCCCCCAGGGGGCATCAGTCAGCCCCAGCATTTT
- TRBJ2-3 - TRBV7-8 CASSLVESTDTQYF TGTGCCAGCAGCTTAGTCGAGTCCACAGATACGCAGTATTTT
TRBD1 TRBJ2-2 - TRBV5-1 CASSFEGAVDTGELFF TGCGCCAGCAGCTTCGAGGGGGCGGTGGACACCGGGGAGCTGTTTTTT
TRBD2 TRBJ2-1 - TRBV7-6 CASSLRTSFDEQFF TGTGCCAGCAGCTTAAGGACTAGTTTCGATGAGCAGTTCTTC
TRBD1 TRBJ2-1 - TRBV11-2 CASSLLTGGMNEQFF TGTGCCAGCAGCCTACTCACAGGGGGTATGAATGAGCAGTTCTTC
- TRBJ1-1 - TRBV9 CASSVASDTEAFF TGTGCCAGCAGCGTAGCTTCCGACACTGAAGCTTTCTTT
TRBD2 TRBJ2-7 - TRBV5-1 CASSLIGSGLEQYF TGCGCCAGCAGCTTGATAGGTAGCGGGCTCGAGCAGTACTTC
- TRBJ1-5 - TRBV5-5 CASSPQAGGYQPQHF TGTGCCAGCAGCCCCCAAGCTGGGGGATATCAGCCCCAGCATTTT
- TRBJ2-5 - TRBV13 CASSSPGWETQYF TGTGCCAGCAGCTCCCCGGGCTGGGAGACCCAGTACTTC
- TRBJ2-7 - TRBV2 CASSPSSPHEQYF TGTGCCAGCAGTCCGAGTTCTCCCCACGAGCAGTACTTC
- TRBJ1-1 - TRBV5-8 CASSLEEGFTEAFF TGTGCCAGCAGCTTGGAGGAGGGTTTCACTGAAGCTTTCTTT